Shown below are 22 T cell receptor beta chains from a single sample sequenced in a study of blood T cell repertoires in COVID-19. The protocol was immunoSEQ multiplex PCR, while the TCRdb copy is restricted to in-frame clones and leaves out a portion. Among some 76,000 clones, around 87% were seen once, and the ten largest hold 9.5% to 13%. The specimen sequenced was peripheral blood. The receptors were gathered from a woman in her late teens or twenties with acute or convalescent COVID-19.

The chain links TRBV4-1 to TRBJ1-2, with no clear D. The CDR3 consists of 17 residues. Trimming removed 6 bases at V and 4 bases at J, with 24 bases between. The V gene's germline CDR1 is MGHRA and CDR2 YSYEKL. CDR3 sequence: CASSGPGGEGVGYGYTF. The CDR3 DNA follows: TGCGCCAGCAGTGGACCGGGAGGAGAGGGTGTCGGCTATGGCTACACCTTC.

This sequence joins TRBV14 and TRBJ2-1; TRBD2 aligns across 7 bases. This CDR3 contains 16 residues. Per the germline V gene, CDR1 is SGHDN and CDR2 is FVKESK. V shed 4 bases and J 7 bases; nucleotides not matched to a gene: 13. The CDR3 region is CASSLRLPGLTNEQFF. CDR3 DNA: TGTGCCAGCAGCCTGAGGCTACCGGGACTAACGAATGAGCAGTTCTTC.

The CDR3 reads CASSQEEAGRSDTQYF. The CDR3 DNA reads TGTGCCAGCAGCCAAGAGGAGGCAGGTAGATCAGATACGCAGTATTTT. The chain couples TRBV14 to TRBJ2-3, with a possible D match to TRBD2 (5 bases). Between the trimmed V and J ends, which lost 0 bases and 4 bases, there was a span of 14 bases. Germline assignment: CDR1 SGHDN and CDR2 FVKESK. The CDR3 length is 16 residues.

This clone was recorded a few times. The chain uses TRBV28 and TRBJ1-1; 12 positions agree with TRBD1. Germline V lookup: CDR1 MDHEN, CDR2 SYDVKM. The CDR3 is 18 residues long. The ends lost 1 base at V and 7 bases at J; junction bases unmatched: 13. CDR3 amino acids: CASSLLPLGTGGAIEAFF. The CDR3 nucleotides read TGTGCCAGCAGTTTATTGCCCCTAGGGACAGGGGGCGCGATTGAAGCTTTCTTT.

The V gene is TRBV2, the J gene TRBJ1-4; D may be TRBD1 (5 bases). The CDR3 is 13 amino acids. Germline CDR1 reads SNHLY; CDR2 reads FYNNEI. V was cut by 6 bases and J by 8 bases, with 13 bases left in between. This chain's CDR3 is CASRGGPMEKLFF. The DNA of the CDR3 is TGTGCCAGCAGGGGGGGACCGATGGAAAAACTGTTTTTT.

The rearrangement links TRBV27 to TRBJ1-2; 9 positions agree with TRBD1. The CDR3 runs to 14 residues. V shed 5 bases, J shed 7 bases, and the junction held 8 bases outside the gene matches. Germline-derived CDR1 and CDR2 are MNHEY and SMNVEV (reference sequence). CDR3 in amino acids: CASSPRTGAGGYTF. CDR3 coding DNA: TGTGCCAGCAGTCCGCGGACAGGGGCGGGTGGCTACACCTTC.

On this clone itself: At one of its ends the junction is not consistent with the germline gene, which may arise from a read error. The chain recombines TRBV19 with TRBJ1-3; D unresolved. CDR3 size: 13 residues. The V gene's germline CDR1 is LNHDA and CDR2 SQIVND (reference sequence). In DNA form, the CDR3 reads TGTGCCAGTAGTATCCGCAATGGAGACACCATATATTTT. This sequence encodes CASSIRNGDTIYF.

The rearrangement joins TRBV7-7 to TRBJ2-3; no clear D gene. The germline V gene encodes CDR1 SSHAT and CDR2 FNYEAQ (reference sequence). Trimming took 6 bases from V and 3 from J, leaving 10 bases between them. The CDR3 has 13 amino acids. The CDR3 sequence is CASSLDLTDTQYF. The CDR3 DNA follows: TGTGCCAGCAGTCTAGACTTGACAGATACGCAGTATTTT.

The table lists this clone with a count of one. The chain links TRBV5-1 to TRBJ1-1; no definite D call. V lost 0 bases and J 1 base, leaving 10 bases between the germline ends. Per the germline V gene, CDR1 is SGHRS and CDR2 is YFSETQ. The CDR3 runs 15 residues. The CDR3 DNA reads as TGCGCCAGCAGCTTGGGCGGGGTACGGAACACTGAAGCTTTCTTT. Its protein is CASSLGGVRNTEAFF. The full variable domain, in which reference TRBV5-1 and TRBJ1-1 provide the parts outside the CDR3, is KAGVTQTPRYLIKTRGQQVTLSCSPISGHRSVSWYQQTPGQGLQFLFEYFSETQRNKGNFPGRFSGRQFSNSRSEMNVSTLELGDSALYLCASSLGGVRNTEAFFGQGTRLTVV.

The chain joins TRBV19 to TRBJ2-5; 15 bases line up with TRBD2. The CDR3 runs 15 residues. Per germline, CDR1 LNHDA and CDR2 SQIVND (reference sequence). Unmatched junction bases numbered 1, after V lost 4 bases and J lost 4 bases. The CDR3 region is CASSTGLAGGETQYF. CDR3 DNA sequence: TGTGCCAGTAGTACGGGACTAGCGGGAGGAGAGACCCAGTACTTC.

The chain combines TRBV19 with TRBJ1-5; TRBD1 is a possible D gene (6 bases). This CDR3 has 15 amino acids. V lost 5 bases, J lost 0 bases, and 11 bases lay in between. The germline V gene encodes CDR1 LNHDA and CDR2 SQIVND (reference sequence). This chain's CDR3 is CASSPRDTSNQPQHF. In nucleotides, the CDR3 is TGTGCCAGTAGTCCCCGGGACACTAGCAATCAGCCCCAGCATTTT.

The chain is built from TRBV5-4 and TRBJ1-2; 12 positions agree with TRBD1. Germline V lookup: CDR1 SGHNT, CDR2 YYREEE (reference sequence). The CDR3 is 16 residues long. The V segment lost 3 bases and the J segment 4 bases; nucleotides outside the gene matches: 7. CDR3 amino acids: CASSSPGQGAGYGYTF. CDR3 nucleotide sequence: TGTGCCAGCAGCTCACCGGGACAGGGGGCTGGCTATGGCTACACCTTC.

This clone was recorded a few times. V usage is TRBV15 and J usage is TRBJ2-5; the match to TRBD1 covers 7 bases. This CDR3 comprises 13 residues. Per the germline V gene, CDR1 is LNHNV and CDR2 is YYDKDF (reference sequence). Losses at the gene ends were 5 bases for V and 2 bases for J; bases not matched to a gene: 2. CDR3 in DNA: TGTGCCACCAGCCTGACAGGGCAAGAGACCCAGTACTTC. This codes for CATSLTGQETQYF.

The genes are TRBV6-5 and TRBJ1-2; 10 nucleotides agree with TRBD1. Germline V gene lookup returns CDR1 MNHEY and CDR2 SVGAGI. The CDR3 extends over 16 amino acids. V was pared by 0 bases and J by 5 bases, with 6 bases of the junction left unmatched. The CDR3 protein is CASSYSEGQGIYGYTF. Here the CDR3 DNA reads TGTGCCAGCAGTTACTCAGAGGGACAGGGGATTTATGGCTACACCTTC.

The V call is TRBV6-5, the J call TRBJ1-4, with a weak D call TRBD1 (6 bases). The germline V gene encodes CDR1 MNHEY and CDR2 SVGAGI. This CDR3 contains 14 residues. V was clipped by 9 bases and J by 5 bases, with 16 bases between them. This CDR3 is CASSSGRGNEKLFF. The CDR3 DNA is TGTGCCAGTTCCTCGGGCAGGGGCAATGAAAAACTGTTTTTT.

By sample fraction, this clone is medium-sized. The chain recombines TRBV7-2 with TRBJ2-2, with 11 bases fitting TRBD1. The germline V gene encodes CDR1 SGHTA and CDR2 FQGNSA. The CDR3 has 15 residues. V shed 5 bases, J shed 5 bases, and the junction held 4 bases outside the gene matches. The CDR3 DNA reads as TGTGCCAGCAGCCGGGACAGGGGGGGTACCGGGGAGCTGTTTTTT. It yields the protein CASSRDRGGTGELFF.

The chain employs TRBV4-1 and TRBJ2-3; TRBD2 matches 8 bases. V lost 0 bases to trimming and J lost 2 bases; unmatched junction nucleotides: 7. The V gene's germline CDR1 is MGHRA and CDR2 YSYEKL. The CDR3 length is 17 residues. CDR3 protein: CASSQDGRTSNTDTQYF. The CDR3 DNA is TGCGCCAGCAGCCAAGATGGGCGGACTAGCAACACAGATACGCAGTATTTT.

On this clone itself: At one end the junction does not follow the germline gene, possibly because of a read error. CDR3 region: CAWSETGPQLGGF. CDR3 in DNA: TGTGCCTGGAGTGAAACGGGACCGCAGCTTGGGGGGTTC. The rearrangement joins TRBV30 to TRBJ1-2; the D gene is possibly TRBD1 (5 bases). From germline, CDR1 is GTSNPN and CDR2 SVGIG (reference sequence). This CDR3 spans 13 amino acids.

The gene calls are TRBV5-1 and TRBJ2-2; 11 bases are shared with TRBD2. Trimming cost V 1 base and J 6 bases; bases outside gene matches: 17. CDR1 is SGHRS, CDR2 YFSETQ, per germline. CDR3 size: 20 residues. CDR3 residues: CASSLTSLFLAGGGAGELFF. The CDR3 nucleotides are TGCGCCAGCAGCTTGACCTCTCTATTTCTAGCGGGAGGCGGGGCCGGGGAGCTGTTTTTT. Using reference TRBV5-1 and TRBJ2-2 for the parts outside the CDR3, the full variable domain is KAGVTQTPRYLIKTRGQQVTLSCSPISGHRSVSWYQQTPGQGLQFLFEYFSETQRNKGNFPGRFSGRQFSNSRSEMNVSTLELGDSALYLCASSLTSLFLAGGGAGELFFGEGSRLTVL.

The V call is TRBV6-1, the J call TRBJ2-7, with TRBD1 identical over 7 bases. Unmatched junction bases numbered 4, after V lost 2 bases and J lost 3 bases. The germline CDR1 and CDR2 sequences are MNHNS and SASEGT. The CDR3 is 14 amino acids. In DNA, the CDR3 is TGTGCCAGCAGTGAAATTACAGGGGTCTACGAGCAGTACTTC. This encodes CASSEITGVYEQYF.

The rearrangement joins TRBV5-6 to TRBJ2-7; D might be TRBD2 (5 bases). The CDR3 runs to 13 residues. The V and J ends lost 4 bases and 1 base respectively, with 9 bases between them. The V gene's germline CDR1 is SGHDT and CDR2 YYEEEE. The CDR3 coding sequence is TGTGCCAGCAGCGGCGGGTTGTCCTACGAGCAGTACTTC. Its protein is CASSGGLSYEQYF.

The chain combines TRBV9 with TRBJ1-4; 9 bases match TRBD1. Germline assignment: CDR1 SGDLS and CDR2 YYNGEE. Losses at the gene ends were 2 bases for V and 7 bases for J; bases not matched to a gene: 6. CDR3 length equals 15 residues. The CDR3 loop reads CASSVYRGLGEKLFF. The CDR3 DNA follows: TGTGCCAGCAGCGTCTACAGGGGGCTGGGTGAAAAACTGTTTTTT.